This T cell receptor (beta chain) was captured in a study of cytomegalovirus exposure and HLA in healthy donors. Comment on this clone: Its target is not known.

Study-wide findings and caveats: The only immune exposure information that was available was CMV serostatus.

The CDR3 loop spans 14 amino acids. V lost 10 bases, J lost 3 bases, and 10 bases stayed unmatched. The germline CDR1 and CDR2 sequences are ENHRY and SYGVKD. It was with 60 Vbeta and 13 Jbeta primers that the PCR ran. Clones were read by immunoSEQ multiplex PCR, and TCRdb kept only the in-frame ones, dropping some. The data contain roughly 140,000 clones, around 82% of them seen just once; the ten biggest clones take up approximately 5.6%. This chain links TRBV10-3 with TRBJ2-7; 9 positions agree with TRBD1. Sample: PBMCs. The sequence was collected from a woman in her thirties or forties in good health and CMV-seropositive. The CDR3 region is CATKPGQGDYEQYF. The CDR3 bases are TGTGCCACCAAACCGGGACAGGGTGACTACGAGCAGTACTTC.